One T cell receptor (beta chain) is described in this entry. What this receptor recognizes is not known. Base quality data are lacking; no much larger clone is found one base away. These data are taken from a study of shared T cell receptors in the human thymus (dated by TCRdb to the early 2020s). Some background on the complete study: The study examined how the human thymus generates shared, self-reactive T-cell receptor alpha chains.

Based on the germline V gene, the CDR1 and CDR2 sequences are MNHEY and SVGAGI. The CDR3, cysteine through phenylalanine, is 15 amino acids long. Only the CDR3 DNA stays, 45 bases, in frame from base 1. The junction carries 9 bases between V and J, which are trimmed by 6 bases and 0 bases respectively. Library prep was done by the immunoSEQ multiplex PCR assay. Entries here come from immuneACCESS through TCRdb and include only in-frame sequences with V and J called. Some clones fail to appear in such tables; in the studies checked, an unresolved V gene covers under half of the shortfall, and the cause of the remainder is unknown. This sample has more than 550,000 clones in its table, and 80% to 90% of those were observed once. Together, the top ten hold 0.0094% of the sample. These same data were also listed under a study on human thymus T cells. The second study also describes: Immunologically healthy infants undergoing open corrective cardiac surgery for congenital heart defects in Finland were used as donors. Thymus tissue was obtained as surgical resects removed during corrective cardiac surgery. Usage of V and J gene segments appeared to be biased in both the thymic and the peripheral blood repertoires. The related research reported highly overlapping thymic TCR repertoires among unrelated individuals. The study used about 8 infant thymus samples plus four related peripheral blood samples to characterize TCR alpha and beta repertoires. The cohort included about 6 male and two female infants, with donor ages spanning 7 to 244 days. Thymocytes were mechanically released from the tissue and were stored as pellets of about 9-33 million cells at -70 degrees C. A QIAsymphony instrument was used to extract genomic DNA from the frozen cell pellets. TCRB and TCRAD loci were amplified from a standardized quantity of quality-controlled genomic DNA using the immunoSEQ multiplex PCR assay. Amplicons spanned the V(D)J region at a length sufficient to cover the CDR3 and identify V and J genes. The commercial immunoSEQ service was used to sequence amplicons on an Illumina platform. Primer bias and sequencing errors were corrected as previously described, and TCRAD and TCRB were defined on the basis of the IMGT database. Analysis of the repertoires was done with immunoSEQ Analyzer 3.0 and VDJTools and included basic statistics, V/J segment usage, diversity estimates, rarefaction and pairwise overlap. To estimate diversity, the Chao1, ChaoE, Efron-Thisted, Shannon and inverse Simpson indices were applied, and diversity was also estimated on datasets down-sampled to the smallest sample. Repertoire overlap used strict matching of CDR3 nucleotide sequence, V gene and J gene, with Jaccard-based multidimensional scaling clustering. On average, roughly 800,000 unique TCRB clonotypes were obtained from thymus samples, compared with 70,000 to 90,000 from blood samples.

The chain links TRBV6-5 with TRBJ2-6; too little of a D gene remains to name it. The sequencing sample was made of thymocytes. This TCR was recovered from a boy under three years old with a congenital heart defect. Donor details come from another sample of the same person, matched by shared clones. In nucleotide form, the sequence is TGTGCCAGCAGACACCTCAGCTCTGGGGCCAACGTCCTGACTTTC. Its amino acids are CASRHLSSGANVLTF.